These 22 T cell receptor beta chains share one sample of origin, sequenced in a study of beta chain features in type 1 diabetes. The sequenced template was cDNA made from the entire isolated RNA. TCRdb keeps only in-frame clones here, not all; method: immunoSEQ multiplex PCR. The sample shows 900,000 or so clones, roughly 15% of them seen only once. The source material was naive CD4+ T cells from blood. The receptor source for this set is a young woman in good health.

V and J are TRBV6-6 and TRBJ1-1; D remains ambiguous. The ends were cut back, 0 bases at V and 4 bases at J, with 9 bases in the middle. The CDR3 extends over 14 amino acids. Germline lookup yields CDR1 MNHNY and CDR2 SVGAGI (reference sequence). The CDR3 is CASSYSVMRTEAFF. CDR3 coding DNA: TGTGCCAGCAGTTACTCGGTAATGCGCACTGAAGCTTTCTTT.

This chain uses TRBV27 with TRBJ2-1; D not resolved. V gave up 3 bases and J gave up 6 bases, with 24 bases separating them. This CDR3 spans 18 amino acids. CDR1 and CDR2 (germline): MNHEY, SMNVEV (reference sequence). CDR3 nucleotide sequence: TGTGCCAGCAGTTTCCTATCGGGCCGGGCCCCTTTTACCAATGAGCAGTTCTTC. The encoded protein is CASSFLSGRAPFTNEQFF.

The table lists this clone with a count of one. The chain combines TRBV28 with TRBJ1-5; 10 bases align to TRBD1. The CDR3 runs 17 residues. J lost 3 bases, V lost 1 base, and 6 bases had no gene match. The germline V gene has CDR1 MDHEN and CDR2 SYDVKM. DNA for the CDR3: TGTGCCAGCAGTTTATTTGGTGGGACAGGGGACAATCAGCCCCAGCATTTT. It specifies CASSLFGGTGDNQPQHF.

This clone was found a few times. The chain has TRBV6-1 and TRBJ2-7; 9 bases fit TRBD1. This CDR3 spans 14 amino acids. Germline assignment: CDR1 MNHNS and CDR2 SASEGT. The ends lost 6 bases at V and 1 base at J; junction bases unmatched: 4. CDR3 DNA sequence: TGTGCCAGCAGACCGGGGACAGGGTCCTACGAGCAGTACTTC. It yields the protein CASRPGTGSYEQYF.

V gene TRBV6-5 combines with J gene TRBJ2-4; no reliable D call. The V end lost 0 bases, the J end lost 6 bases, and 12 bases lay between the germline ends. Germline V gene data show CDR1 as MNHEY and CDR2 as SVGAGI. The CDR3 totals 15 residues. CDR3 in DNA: TGTGCCAGCAGTTACTCGCCCCGTTCCAGAAACATTCAGTACTTC. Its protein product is CASSYSPRSRNIQYF.

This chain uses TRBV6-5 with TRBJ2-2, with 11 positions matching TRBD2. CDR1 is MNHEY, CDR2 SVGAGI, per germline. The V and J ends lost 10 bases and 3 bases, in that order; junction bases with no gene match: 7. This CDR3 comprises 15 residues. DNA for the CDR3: TGTGCCACACTCCCGGGACTAGCGGACACCGGGGAGCTGTTTTTT. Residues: CATLPGLADTGELFF.

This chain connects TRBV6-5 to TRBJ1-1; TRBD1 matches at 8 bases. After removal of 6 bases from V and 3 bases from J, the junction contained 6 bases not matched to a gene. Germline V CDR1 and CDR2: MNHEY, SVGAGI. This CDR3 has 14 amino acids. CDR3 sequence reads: CASRRQGSDTEAFF. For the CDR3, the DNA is TGTGCCAGCAGACGACAGGGGTCGGACACTGAAGCTTTCTTT.

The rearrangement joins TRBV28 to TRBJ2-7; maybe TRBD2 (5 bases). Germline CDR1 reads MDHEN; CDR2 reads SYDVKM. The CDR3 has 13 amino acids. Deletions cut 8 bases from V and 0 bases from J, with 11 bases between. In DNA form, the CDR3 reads TGTGCCAGCCTATCGGGGAGCTCCTACGAGCAGTACTTC. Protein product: CASLSGSSYEQYF.

The chain's CDR3 is CASSLLRDREPYNEQFF. The CDR3 coding sequence is TGTGCCAGCAGCTTACTCCGGGACAGGGAGCCCTACAATGAGCAGTTCTTC. J is TRBJ2-1 and V is TRBV7-8; 9 bases line up with TRBD1. Per germline, CDR1 SGHVS and CDR2 FQNEAQ. The length of the CDR3 is 17 residues. Trimming removed 2 bases from V and 2 bases from J; junction bases left unmatched: 7.

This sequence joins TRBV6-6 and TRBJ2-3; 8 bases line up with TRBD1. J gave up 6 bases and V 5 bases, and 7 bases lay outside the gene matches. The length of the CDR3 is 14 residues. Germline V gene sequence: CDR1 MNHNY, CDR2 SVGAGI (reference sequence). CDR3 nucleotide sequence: TGTGCCAGCAGTCCACAGGGGGTGCGGGATACGCAGTATTTT. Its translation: CASSPQGVRDTQYF.

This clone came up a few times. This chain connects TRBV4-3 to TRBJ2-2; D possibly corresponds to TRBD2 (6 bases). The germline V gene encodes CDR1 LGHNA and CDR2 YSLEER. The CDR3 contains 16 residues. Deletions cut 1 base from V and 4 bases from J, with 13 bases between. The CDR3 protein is CASSQVWRDGTGELFF. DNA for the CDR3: TGCGCCAGCAGCCAAGTATGGCGGGATGGCACCGGGGAGCTGTTTTTT.

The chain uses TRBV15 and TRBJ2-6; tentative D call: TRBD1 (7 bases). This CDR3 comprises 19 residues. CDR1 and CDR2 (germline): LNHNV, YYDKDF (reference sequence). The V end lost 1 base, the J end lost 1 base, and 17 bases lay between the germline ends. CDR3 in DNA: TGTGCCACCAGCAGAGTTTTAGGGCAGGGGGGTTCTGGGGCCAACGTCCTGACTTTC. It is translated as CATSRVLGQGGSGANVLTF.

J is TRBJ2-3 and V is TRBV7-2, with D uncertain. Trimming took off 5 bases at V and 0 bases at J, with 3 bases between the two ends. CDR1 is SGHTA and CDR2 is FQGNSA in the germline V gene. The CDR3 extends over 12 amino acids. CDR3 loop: CASSISTDTQYF. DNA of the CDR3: TGTGCCAGCAGCATAAGCACAGATACGCAGTATTTT.

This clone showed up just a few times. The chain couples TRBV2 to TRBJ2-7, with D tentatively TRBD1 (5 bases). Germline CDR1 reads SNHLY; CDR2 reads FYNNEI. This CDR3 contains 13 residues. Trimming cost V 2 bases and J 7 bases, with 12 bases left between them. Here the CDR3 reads CASSERQGREQYF. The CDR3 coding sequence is TGTGCCAGCAGTGAACGTCAGGGCAGGGAGCAGTACTTC.

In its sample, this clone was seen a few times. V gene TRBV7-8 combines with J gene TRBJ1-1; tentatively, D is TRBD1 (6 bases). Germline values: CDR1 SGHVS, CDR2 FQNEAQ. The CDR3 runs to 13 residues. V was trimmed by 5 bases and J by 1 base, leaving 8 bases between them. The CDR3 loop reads CASSPTGNTEAFF. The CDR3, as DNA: TGTGCCAGCAGCCCGACAGGGAACACTGAAGCTTTCTTT.

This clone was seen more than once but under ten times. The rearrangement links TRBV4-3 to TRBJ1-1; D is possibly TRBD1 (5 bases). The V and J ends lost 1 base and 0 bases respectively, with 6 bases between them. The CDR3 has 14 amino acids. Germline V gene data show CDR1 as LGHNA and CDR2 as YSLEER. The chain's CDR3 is CASSQGQLNTEAFF. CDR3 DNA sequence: TGCGCCAGCAGCCAAGGACAGCTGAACACTGAAGCTTTCTTT.

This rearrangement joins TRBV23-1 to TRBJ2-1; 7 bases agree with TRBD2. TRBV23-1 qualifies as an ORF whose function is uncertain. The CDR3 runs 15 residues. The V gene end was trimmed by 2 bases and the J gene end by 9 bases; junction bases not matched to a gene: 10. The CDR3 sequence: CASSQRGVQGCEQFF. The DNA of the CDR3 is TGCGCCAGCAGTCAACGGGGGGTTCAGGGATGTGAGCAGTTCTTC.

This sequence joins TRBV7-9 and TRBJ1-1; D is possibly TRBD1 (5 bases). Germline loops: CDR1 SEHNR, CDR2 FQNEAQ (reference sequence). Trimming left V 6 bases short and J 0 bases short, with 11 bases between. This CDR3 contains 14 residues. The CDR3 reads CASSTGHLNTEAFF. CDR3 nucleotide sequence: TGTGCCAGCAGTACAGGACACCTGAACACTGAAGCTTTCTTT.

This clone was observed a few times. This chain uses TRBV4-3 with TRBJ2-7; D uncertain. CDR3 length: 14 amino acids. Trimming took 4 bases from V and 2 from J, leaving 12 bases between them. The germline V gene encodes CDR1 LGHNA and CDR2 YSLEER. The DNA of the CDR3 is TGCGCCAGCAGCCCGAAGGACCGCGCCTACGAGCAGTACTTC. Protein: CASSPKDRAYEQYF.

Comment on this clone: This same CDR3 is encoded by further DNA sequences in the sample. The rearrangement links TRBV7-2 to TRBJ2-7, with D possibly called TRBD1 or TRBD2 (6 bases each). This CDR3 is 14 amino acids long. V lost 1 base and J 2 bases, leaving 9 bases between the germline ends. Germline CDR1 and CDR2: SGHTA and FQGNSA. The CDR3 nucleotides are TGTGCCAGCAGCTTAGAGAGGGGGGCCTACGAGCAGTACTTC. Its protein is CASSLERGAYEQYF.

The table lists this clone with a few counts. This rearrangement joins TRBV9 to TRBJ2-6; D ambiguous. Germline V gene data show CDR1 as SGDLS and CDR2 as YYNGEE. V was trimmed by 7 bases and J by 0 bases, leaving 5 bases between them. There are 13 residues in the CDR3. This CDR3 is CASGVSGANVLTF. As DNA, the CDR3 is TGTGCCAGCGGGGTCTCTGGGGCCAACGTCCTGACTTTC.

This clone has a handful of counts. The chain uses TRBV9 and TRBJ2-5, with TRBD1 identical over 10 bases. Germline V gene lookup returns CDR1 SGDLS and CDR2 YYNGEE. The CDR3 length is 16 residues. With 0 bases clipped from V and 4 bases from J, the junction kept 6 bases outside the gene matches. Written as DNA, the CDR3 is TGTGCCAGCAGCGTAGGTCTGAGGACAGGGGGAGAGACCCAGTACTTC. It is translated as CASSVGLRTGGETQYF. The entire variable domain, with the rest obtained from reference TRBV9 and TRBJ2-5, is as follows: DSGVTQTPKHLITATGQRVTLRCSPRSGDLSVYWYQQSLDQGLQFLIQYYNGEERAKGNILERFSAQQFPDLHSELNLSSLELGDSALYFCASSVGLRTGGETQYFGPGTRLLVL.